Shown below are 8 T cell receptor beta chains from a single sample sequenced in a study of human T cells and chemical hapten exposure. Time point indicated: patch test 3, about 24 weeks after DPC sensitization. Stated treatment: therapeutic diphenylcyclopropenone sensitization with weekly scalp DPC. Each CDR3 protein gets one entry after TCRdb re-called the RACE reads with MiXCR. The table records approximately 72,000 distinct CDR3 sequences, roughly 11% of them present only once. The sample in question was whole blood, obtained in connection with sensitization to the hapten diphenylcyclopropenone (DPC). Receptors were obtained from a woman between 50 and 59 years old with alopecia areata. Some clones in this sample may be carry-over from other donors' samples.

Ten or more counts support this clonotype. The rearrangement links TRBV6-6 to TRBJ1-4; 9 bases map to TRBD1. Trimming cost V 6 bases and J 8 bases; bases outside gene matches: 7. Germline V CDR1 and CDR2: MNHNY, SVGAGI (reference sequence). The CDR3 extends over 14 amino acids. The CDR3 bases are TGTGCCAGCAGCGCCGGGACAGGGCGAGAAAAACTGTTTTTT. Amino acid sequence: CASSAGTGREKLFF.

This clonotype was picked up many times. The rearrangement uses TRBV28 and TRBJ1-2; 7 nucleotides align to TRBD1. Trimming took 3 bases from V and 3 from J; bases not matched to a gene: 1. Germline V lookup: CDR1 MDHEN, CDR2 SYDVKM. CDR3 length: 13 residues. The CDR3 spells CASSFGQDYGYTF. In DNA, the CDR3 is TGTGCCAGCAGTTTCGGACAGGACTATGGCTACACCTTC.

The V and J genes are TRBV27 and TRBJ1-2, with 9 bases that match TRBD1. Looked up from germline, CDR1 is MNHEY and CDR2 is SMNVEV (reference sequence). This CDR3 region has 15 residues. V trimming: 7 bases; J trimming: 7 bases; junction bases outside the gene matches: 13. The CDR3, as DNA: TGTGCCAGCAAAATTTTCCGGGACAGGGAGGCTGGCTACACCTTC. Its protein is CASKIFRDREAGYTF.

This clonotype has only a few counts. This sequence joins TRBV7-2 and TRBJ2-2, with D tentatively TRBD2 (5 bases). The CDR3 totals 16 residues. The germline V and J ends were trimmed by 3 bases and 1 base, with 12 bases remaining between them. CDR1 is SGHTA and CDR2 is FQGNSA in the germline V gene. CDR3 sequence: CASSFQAAGNTGELFF. The CDR3 region has the DNA TGTGCCAGCAGCTTTCAAGCGGCCGGGAACACCGGGGAGCTGTTTTTT.

This clonotype was found a few times. The chain has TRBV28 and TRBJ2-7; D is perhaps TRBD1 (6 bases). Germline V lookup: CDR1 MDHEN, CDR2 SYDVKM. V was shortened by 2 bases and J by 6 bases, with 20 bases between the two germline ends. The CDR3 extends over 16 amino acids. For the CDR3, the DNA is TGTGCCAGCAGTTTACGGTGGAAGGGGGTTGGGGCCGAGCAGTACTTC. Protein sequence: CASSLRWKGVGAEQYF.

This clonotype was seen only a few times. The chain joins TRBV19 to TRBJ1-2; D is unclear. This CDR3 region has 13 residues. CDR1 is LNHDA and CDR2 is SQIVND in the germline V gene (reference sequence). Between the trimmed V and J ends, which lost 7 bases and 8 bases, there was a span of 17 bases. CDR3 sequence: CASTLGVGFGYTF. CDR3 sequence (DNA): TGTGCCAGTACCCTAGGCGTGGGATTCGGCTACACCTTC.

The sample holds many counts of this clonotype. This chain uses TRBV21-1 with TRBJ1-5; TRBD1 is the table's D call and was not checked against the DNA. TRBV21-1 constitutes a pseudogene. The CDR3 has 14 amino acids. CDR3 in DNA: TGTGCCAGCAGCGCACATCCGGGACAGGGGCCCCAGCATTTT. Translation: CASSAHPGQGPQHF.

J is TRBJ2-1 and V is TRBV20-1, with D possibly being TRBD1 or TRBD2 (6 bases each). The ends were cut back, 6 bases at V and 10 bases at J, with 28 bases in the middle. From germline, CDR1 is DFQATT and CDR2 SNEGSKA (reference sequence). The CDR3 consists of 16 residues. The CDR3 here is CSATPGGSPTAREQFF. For the CDR3, the DNA is TGCAGTGCCACCCCCGGGGGCTCCCCCACTGCGAGAGAGCAGTTCTTC.